This T cell receptor beta chain was recovered during a study of T-cell memory formation after mild COVID-19. Study-wide background: Largely donor-specific sequence clusters came from a couple of donors.

From 5'RACE with constant-segment primers came TCR alpha and TCR beta cDNA libraries that carried sample barcodes and UMIs. MiXCR was run by TCRdb on the 5' RACE reads, yielding one entry per CDR3 protein. The repertoire holds 100,000 to 120,000 distinct CDR3 sequences, with approximately 21% as singletons. Per germline, CDR1 SGHRS and CDR2 YFSETQ. V shed 5 bases and J 1 base; nucleotides not matched to a gene: 8. The length of the CDR3 is 15 residues. Study-wide findings and caveats: Some clones that responded were present in memory (sampled pre-infection), which suggests cross-reactive memory joined. CD8+ contracting clones occupied EMRA, while CD4+ ones occupied mainly CM and EM.

This clonotype was seen a handful of times. Its antigen is currently unknown. The sample was PBMCs or a T cell subset sorted from them (not recorded which). This clonotype was sampled from a man between 18 and 35 years old who had mild COVID-19 (a few samples of this study predate the infection). Cell type and time point are not known. This chain joins TRBV5-1 and TRBJ2-5, with 7 bases matching TRBD1. The CDR3 DNA reads TGCGCCAGCAGTTGGCCGGGACAGCCCCAAGAGACCCAGTACTTC. It yields the protein CASSWPGQPQETQYF.